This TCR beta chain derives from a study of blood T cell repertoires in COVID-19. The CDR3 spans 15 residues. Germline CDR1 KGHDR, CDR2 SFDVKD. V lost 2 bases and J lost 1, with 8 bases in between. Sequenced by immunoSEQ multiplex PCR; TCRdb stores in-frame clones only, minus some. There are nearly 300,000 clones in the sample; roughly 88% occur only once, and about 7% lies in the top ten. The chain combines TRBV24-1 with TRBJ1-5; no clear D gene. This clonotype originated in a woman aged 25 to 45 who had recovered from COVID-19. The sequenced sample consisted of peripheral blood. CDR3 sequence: CATSDSGLSNQPQHF. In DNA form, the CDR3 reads TGTGCCACCAGTGATTCAGGACTCAGCAATCAGCCCCAGCATTTT.